The 17 T cell receptor beta chains reported below all come from one sample, sequenced in a study of T-cell reconstitution after alpha-beta-depleted transplantation in children. The library targeted TCRbeta and was prepared with unique molecular identifiers. Via MiXCR, TCRdb re-called the PCR reads, giving one row per CDR3 protein. The data show about 70,000 distinct CDR3 sequences, with around 9.9% seen just once and 13% held by the top ten. Sequenced here: PBMCs, sampled before TCRalphabeta/CD19-depleted stem cell transplant. The receptors were sampled from a boy aged 5-17 years with acute myeloid leukemia, due to receive a stem cell transplant.

This clonotype was observed many times. In DNA, the CDR3 is TGTGCCAGCAGCTTAGTGGGGGACCCTAACTATGGCTACACCTTC. This sequence encodes CASSLVGDPNYGYTF. The chain employs TRBV11-2 and TRBJ1-2; TRBD1 might be the D (5 bases). The CDR3 consists of 15 residues. V was shortened by 1 base and J by 0 bases, with 9 bases between the two germline ends. Germline CDR1 SGHAT, CDR2 FQNNGV.

This clonotype counts as medium-sized. The V call is TRBV6-5, the J call TRBJ1-6; D is undetermined. V lost 7 bases and J lost 7, with 14 bases in between. Germline-derived CDR1 and CDR2 are MNHEY and SVGAGI. CDR3 length: 14 amino acids. The CDR3 loop reads CASTPLVGNSPLHF. Written as DNA, the CDR3 is TGTGCCAGCACCCCGTTAGTGGGGAATTCACCCCTCCACTTT.

This clonotype was seen at least ten times. This rearrangement joins TRBV7-2 to TRBJ2-2, with 10 positions matching TRBD1. Looked up from germline, CDR1 is SGHTA and CDR2 is FQGNSA. The CDR3 totals 16 residues. Trimming cost V 5 bases and J 3 bases; bases outside gene matches: 6. The CDR3: CASSRGQGWDTGELFF. The CDR3 bases are TGTGCCAGCAGCCGGGGACAGGGGTGGGACACCGGGGAGCTGTTTTTT.

This clonotype has ten or more counts. CDR3 protein: CASSSGLAGTSSYEQYV. CDR3 coding DNA: TGTGCCAGCAGTTCGGGACTAGCGGGGACCAGCTCCTACGAGCAGTACGTC. V and J are TRBV6-2 or TRBV6-3 and TRBJ2-7, with TRBD2 matching over 13 bases. The junction had 6 bases not matched to a gene; V was cut back by 4 bases and J by 0 bases. CDR1 is MNHEY and CDR2 is SVGEGT in the germline V gene. The CDR3 contains 17 residues.

This clonotype was observed at least ten times. This chain joins TRBV19 and TRBJ2-1, with D possibly TRBD1 on 5 matching bases. The CDR3 extends over 16 amino acids. Looked up from germline, CDR1 is LNHDA and CDR2 is SQIVND (reference sequence). V lost 3 bases to trimming and J lost 2 bases, with 14 bases between them. CDR3 coding DNA: TGTGCCAGTAGTATCGAACTCCGACAGCCCTACAATGAGCAGTTCTTC. Translation gives CASSIELRQPYNEQFF.

This clonotype was counted ten times or more. This chain uses TRBV10-3 with TRBJ2-7, with 9 bases identical to TRBD2. The J segment lost 3 bases and the V segment lost 0 bases, leaving 0 bases of the junction unmatched. Looked up from germline, CDR1 is ENHRY and CDR2 is SYGVKD. CDR3 length: 14 residues. Here the CDR3 DNA reads TGTGCCATCAGTGAGTCAGCGGGAGGCTACGAGCAGTACTTC. It encodes CAISESAGGYEQYF.

This clonotype is medium-sized. The gene calls are TRBV4-1 and TRBJ2-3; D remains unclear. Trimming stripped 1 base from V and 0 bases from J, with 11 bases between. From germline, CDR1 is MGHRA and CDR2 YSYEKL. CDR3 length equals 16 residues. The CDR3 nucleotides are TGCGCCAGCAGCCAAGTGAACCTTGTCAGCACAGATACGCAGTATTTT. This gives the protein CASSQVNLVSTDTQYF.

This clonotype occurred many times. V is TRBV7-9 and J is TRBJ2-7, with D possibly being TRBD1 or TRBD2 (6 bases each). The CDR3 sequence is 15 residues long. Trimming shortened V by 5 bases and J by 3 bases, and 17 bases separated the two germline ends. The V gene's germline CDR1 is SEHNR and CDR2 FQNEAQ (reference sequence). DNA for the CDR3: TGTGCCAGCAGCGCTACCTCGGGGGCGCACTACGAGCAGTACTTC. This translates into CASSATSGAHYEQYF. The full variable domain, in which reference TRBV7-9 and TRBJ2-7 provide the parts outside the CDR3, is DTGVSQNPRHKITKRGQNVTFRCDPISEHNRLYWYRQTLGQGPEFLTYFQNEAQLEKSRLLSDRFSAERPKGSFSTLEIQRTEQGDSAMYLCASSATSGAHYEQYFGPGTRLTVT.

This clonotype was recorded at least ten times. This sequence joins TRBV4-3 and TRBJ2-1, with D unresolved. Per germline, CDR1 LGHNA and CDR2 YSLEER. The V and J ends lost 1 base and 2 bases respectively, with 12 bases between them. This CDR3 region has 16 residues. As DNA, the CDR3 is TGCGCCAGCAGCCAAGGGAAAGGTTGGACCTACAATGAGCAGTTCTTC. It encodes CASSQGKGWTYNEQFF.

The chain uses TRBV9 and TRBJ1-1; possible D gene TRBD1, 5 bases. The germline CDR1 and CDR2 sequences are SGDLS and YYNGEE. The V and J ends lost 4 bases and 0 bases respectively, with 19 bases between them. CDR3 length equals 17 residues. The CDR3 sequence: CASSPRPPGTLNTEAFF. CDR3 nucleotides: TGTGCCAGCAGCCCCCGACCCCCCGGGACTTTGAACACTGAAGCTTTCTTT. The variable domain in full, with the rest retrieved from reference TRBV9 and TRBJ1-1, is DSGVTQTPKHLITATGQRVTLRCSPRSGDLSVYWYQQSLDQGLQFLIQYYNGEERAKGNILERFSAQQFPDLHSELNLSSLELGDSALYFCASSPRPPGTLNTEAFFGQGTRLTVV.

This clonotype was observed at least ten times. V gene TRBV5-6 combines with J gene TRBJ2-3; 11 bases match TRBD2. Trimming at V came to 2 bases and at J to 1 base, leaving 6 bases not matched to a gene. Germline V gene sequence: CDR1 SGHDT, CDR2 YYEEEE. The CDR3 has 17 residues. CDR3 sequence (DNA): TGTGCCAGCAGCTTTCGGACTAGCGGGTGGGGCACAGATACGCAGTATTTT. This sequence encodes CASSFRTSGWGTDTQYF.

The chain recombines TRBV4-2 with TRBJ2-7; D tentatively reads TRBD1 or TRBD2 (5 bases each). V was trimmed by 8 bases and J by 0 bases, leaving 35 bases between them. Germline lookup yields CDR1 LGHNA and CDR2 YNFKEQ. The CDR3 is 21 residues long. In DNA, the CDR3 is TGTGCCAGCGGCCCCAAGTGGCTCAGAGCCAAGAGGGGACCGAGCTCCTACGAGCAGTACGTC. Its translation is CASGPKWLRAKRGPSSYEQYV.

As DNA, the CDR3 is TGTGCCTGGAGTGTACGGAAGGGTTTCGGGACCCAGTACTTC. This sequence encodes CAWSVRKGFGTQYF. V usage is TRBV30 and J usage is TRBJ2-5; D not certain. V gave up 0 bases and J gave up 7 bases, with 15 bases separating them. Germline V gene lookup returns CDR1 GTSNPN and CDR2 SVGIG (reference sequence). CDR3 length: 14 amino acids.

This clonotype came up many times. The rearrangement uses TRBV27 and TRBJ1-1; 7 nucleotides align to TRBD1. Germline trimming cut 5 bases from V and 0 bases from J; bases unmatched to any gene: 6. The CDR3 covers 15 residues. Germline CDR1 is MNHEY and CDR2 is SMNVEV (reference sequence). CDR3 residues: CASSPGQPLNTEAFF. In nucleotides, the CDR3 is TGTGCCAGCAGTCCGGGACAGCCTTTGAACACTGAAGCTTTCTTT.

This clonotype has ten or more counts. The CDR3 bases are TGTGCCAGCAGCTTCCAACTAGCGGGGGGGAACGAGCAGTTCTTC. It translates to CASSFQLAGGNEQFF. The chain recombines TRBV7-2 with TRBJ2-1; 13 bases agree with TRBD2. Germline assignment: CDR1 SGHTA and CDR2 FQGNSA. The V gene end was trimmed by 3 bases and the J gene end by 10 bases; junction bases not matched to a gene: 6. The CDR3 consists of 15 residues.

This clonotype appeared many times. The chain combines TRBV6-1 with TRBJ2-2; the match to TRBD2 covers 10 bases. The CDR3 length is 16 residues. Germline CDR1 is MNHNS and CDR2 is SASEGT. V gave up 6 bases and J gave up 4 bases; unmatched junction bases: 8. Here the CDR3 reads CASRDPSGGGTGELFF. Written as DNA, the CDR3 is TGTGCCAGCAGAGACCCTAGCGGGGGTGGCACCGGGGAGCTGTTTTTT.

This clonotype appeared many times. The genes are TRBV5-6 and TRBJ1-2, with D maybe TRBD1 (5 bases). CDR1 and CDR2 from the germline V gene are SGHDT and YYEEEE. Trimming took off 0 bases at V and 5 bases at J, with 8 bases between the two ends. The CDR3 extends over 13 amino acids. CDR3 sequence reads: CASSLVQGYGYTF. Written as DNA, the CDR3 is TGTGCCAGCAGCTTGGTTCAGGGTTATGGCTACACCTTC.